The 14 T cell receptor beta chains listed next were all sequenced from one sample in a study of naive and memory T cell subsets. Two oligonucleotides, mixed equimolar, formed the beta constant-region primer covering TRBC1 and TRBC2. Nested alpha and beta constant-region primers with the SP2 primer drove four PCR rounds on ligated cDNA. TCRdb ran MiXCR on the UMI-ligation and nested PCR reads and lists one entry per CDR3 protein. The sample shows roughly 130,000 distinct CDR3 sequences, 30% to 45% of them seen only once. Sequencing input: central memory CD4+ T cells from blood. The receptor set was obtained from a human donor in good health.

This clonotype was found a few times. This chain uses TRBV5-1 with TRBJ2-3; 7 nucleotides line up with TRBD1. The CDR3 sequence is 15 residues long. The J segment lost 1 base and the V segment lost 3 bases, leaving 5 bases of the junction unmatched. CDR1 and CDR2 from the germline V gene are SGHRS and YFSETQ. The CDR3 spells CASSSGTAGTDTQYF. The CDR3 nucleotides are TGCGCCAGCAGCTCCGGGACAGCGGGCACAGATACGCAGTATTTT.

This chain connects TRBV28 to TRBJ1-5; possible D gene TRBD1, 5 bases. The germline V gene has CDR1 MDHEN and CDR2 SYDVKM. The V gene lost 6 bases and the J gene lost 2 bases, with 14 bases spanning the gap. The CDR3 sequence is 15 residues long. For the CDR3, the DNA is TGTGCCAGCAGCAAGCAGGGATCCGGCAATCAGCCCCAGCATTTT. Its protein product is CASSKQGSGNQPQHF.

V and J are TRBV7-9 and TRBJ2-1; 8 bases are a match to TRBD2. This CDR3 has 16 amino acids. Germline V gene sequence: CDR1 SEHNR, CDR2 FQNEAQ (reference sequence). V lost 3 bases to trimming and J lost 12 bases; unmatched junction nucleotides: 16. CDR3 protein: CASSLGLSGSVRGQFF. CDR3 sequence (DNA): TGTGCCAGCAGCTTGGGACTAAGCGGGAGTGTCCGAGGGCAGTTCTTC.

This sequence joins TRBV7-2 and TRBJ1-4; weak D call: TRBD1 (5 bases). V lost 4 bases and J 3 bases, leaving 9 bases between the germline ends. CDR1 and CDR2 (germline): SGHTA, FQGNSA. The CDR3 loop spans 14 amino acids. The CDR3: CASSSWGSNEKLFF. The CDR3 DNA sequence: TGTGCCAGCAGCTCGTGGGGGTCTAATGAAAAACTGTTTTTT.

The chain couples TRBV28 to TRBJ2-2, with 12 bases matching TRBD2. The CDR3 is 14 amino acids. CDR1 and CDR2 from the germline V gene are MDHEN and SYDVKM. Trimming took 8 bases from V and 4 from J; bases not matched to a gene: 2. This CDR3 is CASGGLAGTGELFF. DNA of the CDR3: TGTGCCAGCGGGGGACTAGCGGGCACCGGGGAGCTGTTTTTT.

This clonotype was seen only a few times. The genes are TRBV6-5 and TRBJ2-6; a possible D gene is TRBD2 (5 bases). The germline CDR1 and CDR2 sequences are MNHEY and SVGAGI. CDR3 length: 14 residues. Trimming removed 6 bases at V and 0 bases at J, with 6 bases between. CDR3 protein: CASRRASGANVLTF. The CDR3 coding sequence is TGTGCCAGCAGGAGGGCCTCTGGGGCCAACGTCCTGACTTTC.

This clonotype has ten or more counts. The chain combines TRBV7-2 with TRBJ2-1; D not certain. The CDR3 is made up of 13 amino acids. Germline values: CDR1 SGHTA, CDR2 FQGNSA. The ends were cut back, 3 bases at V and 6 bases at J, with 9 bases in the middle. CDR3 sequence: CASSFYPGNEQFF. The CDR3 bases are TGTGCCAGCAGCTTCTACCCCGGCAATGAGCAGTTCTTC.

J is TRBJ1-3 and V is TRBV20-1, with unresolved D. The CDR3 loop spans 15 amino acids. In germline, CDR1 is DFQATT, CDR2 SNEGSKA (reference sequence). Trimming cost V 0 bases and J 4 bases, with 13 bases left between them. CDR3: CSARDLTALGNTIYF. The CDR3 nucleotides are TGCAGTGCTAGAGATTTGACGGCACTGGGAAACACCATATATTTT.

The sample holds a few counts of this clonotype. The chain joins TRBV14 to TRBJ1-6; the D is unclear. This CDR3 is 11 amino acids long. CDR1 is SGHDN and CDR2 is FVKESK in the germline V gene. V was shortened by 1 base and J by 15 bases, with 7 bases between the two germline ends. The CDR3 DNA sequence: TGTGCCAGCAGCCAAGCGGGGAACCTCCACTTT. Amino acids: CASSQAGNLHF. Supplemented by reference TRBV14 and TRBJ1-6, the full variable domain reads EAGVTQFPSHSVIEKGQTVTLRCDPISGHDNLYWYRRVMGKEIKFLLHFVKESKQDESGMPNNRFLAERTGGTYSTLKVQPAELEDSGVYFCASSQAGNLHFGNGTRLTVT.

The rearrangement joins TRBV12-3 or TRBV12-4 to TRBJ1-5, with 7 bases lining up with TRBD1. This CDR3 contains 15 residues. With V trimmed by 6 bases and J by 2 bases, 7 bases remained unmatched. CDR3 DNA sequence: TGTGCCAGCAGCAACCGACAGGGTGGCAATCAGCCCCAGCATTTT. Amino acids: CASSNRQGGNQPQHF.

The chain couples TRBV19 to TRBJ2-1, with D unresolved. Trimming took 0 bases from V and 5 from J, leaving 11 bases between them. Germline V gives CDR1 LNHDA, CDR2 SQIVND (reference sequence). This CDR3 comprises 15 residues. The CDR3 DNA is TGTGCCAGTAGTATAGAAGTGGGAAGGGACAATGAGCAGTTCTTC. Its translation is CASSIEVGRDNEQFF.

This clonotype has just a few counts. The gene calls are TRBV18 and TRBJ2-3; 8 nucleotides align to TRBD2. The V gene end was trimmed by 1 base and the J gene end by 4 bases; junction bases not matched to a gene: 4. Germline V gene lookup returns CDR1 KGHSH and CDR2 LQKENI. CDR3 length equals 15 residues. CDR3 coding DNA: TGTGCCAGCTCACCACGAGCGGGAGCGGCAGATACGCAGTATTTT. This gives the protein CASSPRAGAADTQYF.

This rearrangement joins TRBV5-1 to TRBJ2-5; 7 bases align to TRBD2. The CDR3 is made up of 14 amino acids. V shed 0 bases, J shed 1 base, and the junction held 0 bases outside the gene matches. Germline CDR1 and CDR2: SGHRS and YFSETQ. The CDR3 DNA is TGCGCCAGCAGCTTGGCTAGCGGCCAAGAGACCCAGTACTTC. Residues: CASSLASGQETQYF.

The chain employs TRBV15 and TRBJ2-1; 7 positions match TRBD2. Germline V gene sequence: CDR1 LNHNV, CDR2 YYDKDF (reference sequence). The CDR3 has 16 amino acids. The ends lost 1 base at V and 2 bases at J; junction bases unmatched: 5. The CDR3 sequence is CATSRGSSGAYNEQFF. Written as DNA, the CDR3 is TGTGCCACCAGCAGAGGTTCTAGCGGAGCCTACAATGAGCAGTTCTTC. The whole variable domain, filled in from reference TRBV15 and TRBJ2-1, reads DAMVIQNPRYQVTQFGKPVTLSCSQTLNHNVMYWYQQKSSQAPKLLFHYYDKDFNNEADTPDNFQSRRPNTSFCFLDIRSPGLGDTAMYLCATSRGSSGAYNEQFFGPGTRLTVL.